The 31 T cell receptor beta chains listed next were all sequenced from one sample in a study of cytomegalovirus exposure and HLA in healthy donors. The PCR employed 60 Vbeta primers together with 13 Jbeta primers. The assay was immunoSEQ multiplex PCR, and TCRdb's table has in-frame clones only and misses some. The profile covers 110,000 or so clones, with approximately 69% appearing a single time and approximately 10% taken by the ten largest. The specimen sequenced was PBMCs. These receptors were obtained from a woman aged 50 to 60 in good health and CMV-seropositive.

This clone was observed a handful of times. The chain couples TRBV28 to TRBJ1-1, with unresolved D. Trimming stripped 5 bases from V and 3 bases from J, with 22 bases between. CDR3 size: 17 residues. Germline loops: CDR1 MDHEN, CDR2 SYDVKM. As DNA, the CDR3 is TGTGCCAGCAGTGAAATAGGGTCCATTACTAGGGACACTGAAGCTTTCTTT. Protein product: CASSEIGSITRDTEAFF.

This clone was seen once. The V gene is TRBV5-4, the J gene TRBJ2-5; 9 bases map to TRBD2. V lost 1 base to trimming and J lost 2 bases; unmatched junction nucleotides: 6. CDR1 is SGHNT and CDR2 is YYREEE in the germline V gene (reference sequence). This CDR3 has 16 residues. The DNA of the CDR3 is TGTGCCAGCAGCTTGAAAGCGGGGGGTTCTCAAGAGACCCAGTACTTC. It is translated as CASSLKAGGSQETQYF.

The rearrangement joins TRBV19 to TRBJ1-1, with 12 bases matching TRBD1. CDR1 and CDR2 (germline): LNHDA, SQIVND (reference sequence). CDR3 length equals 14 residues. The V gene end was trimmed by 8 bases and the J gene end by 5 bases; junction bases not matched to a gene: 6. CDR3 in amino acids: CASGTGGAWTEAFF. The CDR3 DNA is TGTGCCAGTGGGACAGGGGGCGCTTGGACTGAAGCTTTCTTT.

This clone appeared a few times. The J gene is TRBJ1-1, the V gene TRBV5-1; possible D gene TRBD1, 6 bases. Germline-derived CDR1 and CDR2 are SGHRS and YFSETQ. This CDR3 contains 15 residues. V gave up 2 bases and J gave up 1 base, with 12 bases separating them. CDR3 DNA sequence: TGCGCCAGCAGCTTCCTACAGGGTCCGAACACTGAAGCTTTCTTT. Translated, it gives CASSFLQGPNTEAFF.

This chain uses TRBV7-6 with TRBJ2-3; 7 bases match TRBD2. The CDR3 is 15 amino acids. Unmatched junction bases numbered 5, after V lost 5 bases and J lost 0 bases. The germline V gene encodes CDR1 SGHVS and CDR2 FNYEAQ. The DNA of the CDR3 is TGTGCCAGCAGCCCCAGCGGGGCTAGCACAGATACGCAGTATTTT. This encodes CASSPSGASTDTQYF.

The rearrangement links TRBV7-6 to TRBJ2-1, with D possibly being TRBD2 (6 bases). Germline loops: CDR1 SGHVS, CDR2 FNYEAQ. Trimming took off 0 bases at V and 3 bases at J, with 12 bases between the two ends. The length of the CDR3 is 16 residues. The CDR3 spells CASSLASSVDYNEQFF. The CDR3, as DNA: TGTGCCAGCAGCTTAGCTTCTAGCGTCGACTACAATGAGCAGTTCTTC. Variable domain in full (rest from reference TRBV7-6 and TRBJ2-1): GAGVSQSPRYKVTKRGQDVALRCDPISGHVSLYWYRQALGQGPEFLTYFNYEAQQDKSGLPNDRFSAERPEGSISTLTIQRTEQRDSAMYRCASSLASSVDYNEQFFGPGTRLTVL.

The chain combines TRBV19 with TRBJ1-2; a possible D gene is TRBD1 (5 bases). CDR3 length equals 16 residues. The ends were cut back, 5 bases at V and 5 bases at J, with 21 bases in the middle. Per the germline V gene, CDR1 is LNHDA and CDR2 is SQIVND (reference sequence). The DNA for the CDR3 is TGTGCCAGTAGTGACCAGGGAGGCGCAAAGGGGTATGGCTACACCTTC. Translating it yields CASSDQGGAKGYGYTF.

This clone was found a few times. The CDR3 DNA is TGTGCCAGCAGCTTATCGTTGTGGGAGGACCAGAGGAATGAGCAGTTCTTC. Translation gives CASSLSLWEDQRNEQFF. This chain uses TRBV7-6 with TRBJ2-1; weak D call: TRBD2 (6 bases). Germline loops: CDR1 SGHVS, CDR2 FNYEAQ. This CDR3 is 17 amino acids long. Trimming removed 2 bases at V and 7 bases at J, with 21 bases between.

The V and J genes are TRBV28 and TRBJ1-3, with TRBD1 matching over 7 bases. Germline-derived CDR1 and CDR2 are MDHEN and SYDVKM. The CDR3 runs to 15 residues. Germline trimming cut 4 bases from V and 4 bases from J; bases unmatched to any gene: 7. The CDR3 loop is CASSSPKTGGNTIYF. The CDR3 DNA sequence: TGTGCCAGCAGTTCCCCGAAGACAGGGGGAAACACCATATATTTT.

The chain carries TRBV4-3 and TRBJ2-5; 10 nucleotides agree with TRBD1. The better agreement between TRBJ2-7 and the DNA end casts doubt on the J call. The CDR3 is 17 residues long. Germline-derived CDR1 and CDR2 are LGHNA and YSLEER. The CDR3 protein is CASSQEDGTGVSYEQYF. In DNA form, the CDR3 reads TGCGCCAGCAGCCAAGAGGACGGGACAGGGGTTTCCTACGAGCAGTACTTC.

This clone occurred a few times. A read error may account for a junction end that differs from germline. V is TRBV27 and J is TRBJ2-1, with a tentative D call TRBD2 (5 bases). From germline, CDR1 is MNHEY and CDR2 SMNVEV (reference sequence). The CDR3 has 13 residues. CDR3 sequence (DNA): TGTGCCAGCAGGTTATCGGGGAGCGATGAGCAGTTCTTC. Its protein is CASRLSGSDEQFF.

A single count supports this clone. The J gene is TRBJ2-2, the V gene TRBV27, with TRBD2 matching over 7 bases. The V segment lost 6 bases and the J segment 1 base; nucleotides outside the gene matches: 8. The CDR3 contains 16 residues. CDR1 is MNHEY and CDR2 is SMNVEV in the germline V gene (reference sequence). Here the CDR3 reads CASSERTGGNTGELFF. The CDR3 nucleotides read TGTGCCAGCAGCGAAAGGACGGGGGGGAACACCGGGGAGCTGTTTTTT.

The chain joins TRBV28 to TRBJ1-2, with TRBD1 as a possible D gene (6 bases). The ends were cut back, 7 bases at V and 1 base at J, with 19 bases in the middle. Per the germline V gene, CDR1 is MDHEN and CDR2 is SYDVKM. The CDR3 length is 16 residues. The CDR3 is CASNLGQTMINYGYTF. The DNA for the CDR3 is TGTGCCAGCAACCTAGGACAGACAATGATTAACTATGGCTACACCTTC.

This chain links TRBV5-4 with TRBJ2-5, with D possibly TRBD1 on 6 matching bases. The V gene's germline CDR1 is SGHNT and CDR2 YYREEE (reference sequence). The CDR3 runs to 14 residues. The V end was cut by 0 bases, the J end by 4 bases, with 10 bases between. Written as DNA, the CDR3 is TGTGCCAGCAGCTTGGCCGTAGGGGGAGAGACCCAGTACTTC. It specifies CASSLAVGGETQYF.

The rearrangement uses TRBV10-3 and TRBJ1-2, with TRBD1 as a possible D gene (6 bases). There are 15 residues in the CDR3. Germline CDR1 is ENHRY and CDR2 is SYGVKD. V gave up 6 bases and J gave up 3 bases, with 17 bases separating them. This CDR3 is CAISLGGRADYGYTF. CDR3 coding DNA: TGTGCCATCAGCCTAGGGGGTAGGGCCGACTATGGCTACACCTTC.

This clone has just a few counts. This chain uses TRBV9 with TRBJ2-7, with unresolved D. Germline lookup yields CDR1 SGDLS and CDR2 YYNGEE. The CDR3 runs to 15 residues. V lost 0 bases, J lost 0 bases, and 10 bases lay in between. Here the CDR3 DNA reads TGTGCCAGCAGCGTAGGGCGGCAAAGCTCCTACGAGCAGTACTTC. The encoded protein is CASSVGRQSSYEQYF. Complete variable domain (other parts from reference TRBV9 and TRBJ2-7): DSGVTQTPKHLITATGQRVTLRCSPRSGDLSVYWYQQSLDQGLQFLIQYYNGEERAKGNILERFSAQQFPDLHSELNLSSLELGDSALYFCASSVGRQSSYEQYFGPGTRLTVT.

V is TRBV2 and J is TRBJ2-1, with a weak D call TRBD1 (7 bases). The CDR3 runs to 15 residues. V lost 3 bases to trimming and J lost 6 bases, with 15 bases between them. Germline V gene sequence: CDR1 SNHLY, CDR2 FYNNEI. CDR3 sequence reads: CASSDRGRAGNEQFF. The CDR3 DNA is TGTGCCAGCAGTGACAGGGGGAGAGCGGGCAATGAGCAGTTCTTC.

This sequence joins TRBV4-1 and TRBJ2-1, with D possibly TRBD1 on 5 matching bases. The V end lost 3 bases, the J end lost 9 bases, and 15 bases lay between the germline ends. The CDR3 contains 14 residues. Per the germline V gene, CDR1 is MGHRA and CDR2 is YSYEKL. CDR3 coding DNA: TGCGCCAGCAGCCATAATTTAGGGGAAGGTGAGCAGTTCTTC. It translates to CASSHNLGEGEQFF.

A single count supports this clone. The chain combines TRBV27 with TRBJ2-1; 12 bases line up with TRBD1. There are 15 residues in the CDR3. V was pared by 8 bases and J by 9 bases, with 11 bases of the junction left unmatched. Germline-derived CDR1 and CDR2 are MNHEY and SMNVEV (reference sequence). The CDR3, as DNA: TGTGCCAGCCGTCTTGGGACAGGGGGCTATTTTGAGCAGTTCTTC. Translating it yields CASRLGTGGYFEQFF.

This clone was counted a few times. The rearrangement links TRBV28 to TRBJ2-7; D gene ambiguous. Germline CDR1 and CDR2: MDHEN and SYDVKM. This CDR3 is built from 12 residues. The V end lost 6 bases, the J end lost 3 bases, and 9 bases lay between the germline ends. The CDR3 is CASSEAHYEQYF. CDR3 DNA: TGTGCCAGCAGCGAGGCTCACTACGAGCAGTACTTC. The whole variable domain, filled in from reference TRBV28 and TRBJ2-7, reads DVKVTQSSRYLVKRTGEKVFLECVQDMDHENMFWYRQDPGLGLRLIYFSYDVKMKEKGDIPEGYSVSREKKERFSLILESASTNQTSMYLCASSEAHYEQYFGPGTRLTVT.

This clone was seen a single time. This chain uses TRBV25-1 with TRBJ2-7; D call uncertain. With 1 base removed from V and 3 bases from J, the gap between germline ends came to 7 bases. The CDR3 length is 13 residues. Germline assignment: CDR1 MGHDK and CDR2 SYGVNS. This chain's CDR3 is CASSEFTDYEQYF. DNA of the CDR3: TGTGCCAGCAGTGAATTCACAGACTACGAGCAGTACTTC.

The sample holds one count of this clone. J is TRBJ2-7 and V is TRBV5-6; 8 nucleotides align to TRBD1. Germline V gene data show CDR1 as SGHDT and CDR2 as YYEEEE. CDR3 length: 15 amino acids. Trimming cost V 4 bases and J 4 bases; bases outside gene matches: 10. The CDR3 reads CASSQETGGWYEQYF. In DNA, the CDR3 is TGTGCCAGCAGCCAAGAAACAGGGGGTTGGTACGAGCAGTACTTC. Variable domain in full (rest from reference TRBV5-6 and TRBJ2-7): DAGVTQSPTHLIKTRGQQVTLRCSPKSGHDTVSWYQQALGQGPQFIFQYYEEEERQRGNFPDRFSGHQFPNYSSELNVNALLLGDSALYLCASSQETGGWYEQYFGPGTRLTVT.

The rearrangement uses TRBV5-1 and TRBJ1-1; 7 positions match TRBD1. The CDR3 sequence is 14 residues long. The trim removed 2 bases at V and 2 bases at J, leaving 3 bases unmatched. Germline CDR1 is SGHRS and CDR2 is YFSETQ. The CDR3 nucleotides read TGCGCCAGCAGCTTCCAGGGGGTCAACACTGAAGCTTTCTTT. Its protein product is CASSFQGVNTEAFF.

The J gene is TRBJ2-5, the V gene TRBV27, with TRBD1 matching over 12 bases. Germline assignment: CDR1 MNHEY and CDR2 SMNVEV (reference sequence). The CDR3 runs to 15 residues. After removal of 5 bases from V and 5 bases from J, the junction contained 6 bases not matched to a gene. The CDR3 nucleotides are TGTGCCAGCAGTCCGGGACAGGGGGCATGGGAGACCCAGTACTTC. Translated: CASSPGQGAWETQYF.

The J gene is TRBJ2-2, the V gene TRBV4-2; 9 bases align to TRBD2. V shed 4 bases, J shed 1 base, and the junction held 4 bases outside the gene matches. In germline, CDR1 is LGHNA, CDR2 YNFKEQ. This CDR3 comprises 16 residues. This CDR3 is CASSPRLAENTGELFF. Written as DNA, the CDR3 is TGTGCCAGCAGCCCAAGACTAGCGGAGAACACCGGGGAGCTGTTTTTT.

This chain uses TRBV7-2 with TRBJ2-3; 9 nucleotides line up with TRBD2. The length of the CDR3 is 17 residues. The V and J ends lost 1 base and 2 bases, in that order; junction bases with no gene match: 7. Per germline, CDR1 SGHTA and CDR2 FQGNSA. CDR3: CASSLELAGTNTDTQYF. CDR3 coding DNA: TGTGCCAGCAGCTTAGAGCTAGCGGGGACCAACACAGATACGCAGTATTTT.

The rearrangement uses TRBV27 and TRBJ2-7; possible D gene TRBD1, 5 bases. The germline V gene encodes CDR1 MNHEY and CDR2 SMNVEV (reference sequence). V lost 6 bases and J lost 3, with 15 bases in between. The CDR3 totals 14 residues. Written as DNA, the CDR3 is TGTGCCAGCAGGGACACGGGTGCGAACTACGAGCAGTACTTC. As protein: CASRDTGANYEQYF.

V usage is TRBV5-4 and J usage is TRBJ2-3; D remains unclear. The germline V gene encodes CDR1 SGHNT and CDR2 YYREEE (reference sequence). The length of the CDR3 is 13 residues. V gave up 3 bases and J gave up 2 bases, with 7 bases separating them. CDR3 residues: CASSSGYTDTQYF. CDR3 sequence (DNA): TGTGCCAGCAGCTCCGGTTACACAGATACGCAGTATTTT. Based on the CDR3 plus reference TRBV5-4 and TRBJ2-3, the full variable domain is ETGVTQSPTHLIKTRGQQVTLRCSSQSGHNTVSWYQQALGQGPQFIFQYYREEENGRGNFPPRFSGLQFPNYSSELNVNALELDDSALYLCASSSGYTDTQYFGPGTRLTVL.

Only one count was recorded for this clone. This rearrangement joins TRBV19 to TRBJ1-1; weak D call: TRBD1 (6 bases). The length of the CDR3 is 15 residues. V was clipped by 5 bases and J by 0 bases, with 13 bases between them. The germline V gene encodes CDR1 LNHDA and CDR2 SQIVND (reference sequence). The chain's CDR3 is CASSPPTGLNTEAFF. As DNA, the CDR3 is TGTGCCAGTAGTCCCCCGACAGGTTTGAACACTGAAGCTTTCTTT.

CDR3 loop: CASRGDHTTGELFF. The CDR3, as DNA: TGTGCCAGTAGGGGCGACCACACCACCGGGGAGCTGTTTTTT. V and J are TRBV19 and TRBJ2-2; D unclear. The germline V gene has CDR1 LNHDA and CDR2 SQIVND (reference sequence). The length of the CDR3 is 14 residues. Trimming stripped 6 bases from V and 4 bases from J, with 12 bases between.

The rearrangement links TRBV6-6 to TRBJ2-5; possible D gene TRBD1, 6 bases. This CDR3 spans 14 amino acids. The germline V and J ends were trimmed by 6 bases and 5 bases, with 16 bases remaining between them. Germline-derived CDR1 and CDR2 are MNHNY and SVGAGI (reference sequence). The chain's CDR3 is CASSIDRLAETQYF. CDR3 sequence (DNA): TGTGCCAGCAGCATAGACAGGTTAGCGGAGACCCAGTACTTC.